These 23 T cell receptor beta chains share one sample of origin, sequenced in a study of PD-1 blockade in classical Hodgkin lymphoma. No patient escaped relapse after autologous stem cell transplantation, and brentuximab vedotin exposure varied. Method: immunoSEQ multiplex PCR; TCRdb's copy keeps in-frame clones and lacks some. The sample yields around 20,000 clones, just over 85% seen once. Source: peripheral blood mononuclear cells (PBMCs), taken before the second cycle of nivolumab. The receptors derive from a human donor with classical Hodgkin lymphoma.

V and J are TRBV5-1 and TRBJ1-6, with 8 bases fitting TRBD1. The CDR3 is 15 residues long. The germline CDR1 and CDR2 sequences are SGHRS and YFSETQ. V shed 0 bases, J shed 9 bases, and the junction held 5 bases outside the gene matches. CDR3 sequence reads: CASSLDRTGSSPLHF. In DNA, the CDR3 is TGCGCCAGCAGCTTGGATCGGACAGGGAGTTCACCCCTCCACTTT.

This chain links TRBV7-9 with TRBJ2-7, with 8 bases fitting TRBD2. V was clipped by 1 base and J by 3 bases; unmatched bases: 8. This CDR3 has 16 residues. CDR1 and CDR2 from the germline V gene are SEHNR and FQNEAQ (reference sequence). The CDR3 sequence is CASSLEFSGAIYEQYF. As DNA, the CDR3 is TGTGCCAGCAGCTTAGAGTTTAGCGGGGCAATCTACGAGCAGTACTTC.

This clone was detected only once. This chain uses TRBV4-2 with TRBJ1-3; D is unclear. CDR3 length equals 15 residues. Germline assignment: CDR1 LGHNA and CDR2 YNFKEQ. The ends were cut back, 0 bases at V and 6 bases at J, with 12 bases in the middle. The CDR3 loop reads CASSQDASGANTIYF. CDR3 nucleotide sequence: TGTGCCAGCAGCCAAGATGCGTCCGGTGCAAACACCATATATTTT.

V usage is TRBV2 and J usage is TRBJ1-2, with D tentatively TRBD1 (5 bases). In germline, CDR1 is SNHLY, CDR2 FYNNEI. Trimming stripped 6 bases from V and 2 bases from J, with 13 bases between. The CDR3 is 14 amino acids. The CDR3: CASRIGDANYGYTF. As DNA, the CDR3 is TGTGCCAGCAGGATTGGGGACGCAAACTATGGCTACACCTTC.

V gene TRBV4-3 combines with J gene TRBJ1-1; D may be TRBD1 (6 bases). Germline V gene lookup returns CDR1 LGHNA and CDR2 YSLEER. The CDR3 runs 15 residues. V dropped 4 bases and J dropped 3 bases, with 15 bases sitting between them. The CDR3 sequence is CASSPEAGVHTEAFF. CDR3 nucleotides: TGCGCCAGCAGCCCCGAGGCAGGGGTGCACACTGAAGCTTTCTTT.

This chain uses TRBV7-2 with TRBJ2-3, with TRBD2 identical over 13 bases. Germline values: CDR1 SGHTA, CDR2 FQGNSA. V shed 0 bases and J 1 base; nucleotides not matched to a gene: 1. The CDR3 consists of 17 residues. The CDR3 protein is CASSLAGLAGGTDTQYF. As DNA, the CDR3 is TGTGCCAGCAGCTTAGCTGGACTAGCGGGGGGCACAGATACGCAGTATTTT. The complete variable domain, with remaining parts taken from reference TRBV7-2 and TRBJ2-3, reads GAGVSQSPSNKVTEKGKDVELRCDPISGHTALYWYRQSLGQGLEFLIYFQGNSAPDKSGLPSDRFSAERTGGSVSTLTIQRTQQEDSAVYLCASSLAGLAGGTDTQYFGPGTRLTVL.

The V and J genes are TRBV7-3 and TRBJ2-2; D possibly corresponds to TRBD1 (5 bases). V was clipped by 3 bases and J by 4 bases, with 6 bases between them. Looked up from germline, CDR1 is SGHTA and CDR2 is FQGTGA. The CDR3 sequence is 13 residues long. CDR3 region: CASSFQGTGELFF. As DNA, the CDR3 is TGTGCCAGCAGCTTTCAGGGCACCGGGGAGCTGTTTTTT.

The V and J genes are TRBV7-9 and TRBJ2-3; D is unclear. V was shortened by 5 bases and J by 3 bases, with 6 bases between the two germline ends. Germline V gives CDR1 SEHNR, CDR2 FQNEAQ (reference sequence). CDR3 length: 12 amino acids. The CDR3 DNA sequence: TGTGCCAGCAGCCCTGGGACAGATACGCAGTATTTT. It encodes CASSPGTDTQYF.

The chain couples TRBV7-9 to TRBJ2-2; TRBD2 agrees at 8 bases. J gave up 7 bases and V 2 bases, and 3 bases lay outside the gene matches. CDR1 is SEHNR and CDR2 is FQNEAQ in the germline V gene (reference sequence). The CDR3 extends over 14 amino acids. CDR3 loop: CASSLSGTSGELFF. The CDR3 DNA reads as TGTGCCAGCAGCTTATCGGGGACTAGCGGGGAGCTGTTTTTT.

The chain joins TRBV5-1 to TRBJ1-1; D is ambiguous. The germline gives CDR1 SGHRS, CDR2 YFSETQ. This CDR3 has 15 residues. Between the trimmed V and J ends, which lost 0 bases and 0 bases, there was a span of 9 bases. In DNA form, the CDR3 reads TGCGCCAGCAGCTTGGAAGTGGGAATGAACACTGAAGCTTTCTTT. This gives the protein CASSLEVGMNTEAFF. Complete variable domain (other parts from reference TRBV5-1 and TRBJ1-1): KAGVTQTPRYLIKTRGQQVTLSCSPISGHRSVSWYQQTPGQGLQFLFEYFSETQRNKGNFPGRFSGRQFSNSRSEMNVSTLELGDSALYLCASSLEVGMNTEAFFGQGTRLTVV.

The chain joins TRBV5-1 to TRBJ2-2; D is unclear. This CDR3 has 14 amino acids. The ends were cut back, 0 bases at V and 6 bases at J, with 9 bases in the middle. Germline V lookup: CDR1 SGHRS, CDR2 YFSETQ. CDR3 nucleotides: TGCGCCAGCAGCTTGGAGGTGGGGTCCGGGGAGCTGTTTTTT. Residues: CASSLEVGSGELFF.

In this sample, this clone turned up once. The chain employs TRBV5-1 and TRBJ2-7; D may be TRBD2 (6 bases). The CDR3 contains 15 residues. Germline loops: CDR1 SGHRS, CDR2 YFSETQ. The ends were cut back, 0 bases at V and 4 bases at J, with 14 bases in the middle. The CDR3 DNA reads TGCGCCAGCAGCTTGGCTCCGGGGGAACGATACGAGCAGTACTTC. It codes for CASSLAPGERYEQYF.

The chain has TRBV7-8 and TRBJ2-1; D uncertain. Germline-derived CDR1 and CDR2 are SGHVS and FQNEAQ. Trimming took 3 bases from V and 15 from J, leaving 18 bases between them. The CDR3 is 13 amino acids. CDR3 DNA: TGTGCCAGCAGCTTGGTGAGTGACGGGTATCTGTTCTTC. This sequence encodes CASSLVSDGYLFF.

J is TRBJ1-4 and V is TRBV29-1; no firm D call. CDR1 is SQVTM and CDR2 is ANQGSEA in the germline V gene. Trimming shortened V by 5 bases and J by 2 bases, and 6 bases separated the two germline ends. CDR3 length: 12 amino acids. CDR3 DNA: TGCAGCGTTCCCATGACTAATGAAAAACTGTTTTTT. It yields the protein CSVPMTNEKLFF.

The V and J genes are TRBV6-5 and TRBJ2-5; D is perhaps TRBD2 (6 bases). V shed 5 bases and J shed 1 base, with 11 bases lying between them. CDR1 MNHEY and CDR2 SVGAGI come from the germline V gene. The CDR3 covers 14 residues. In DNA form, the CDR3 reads TGTGCCAGCAGTCCCGGCGGGATCCAAGAGACCCAGTACTTC. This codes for CASSPGGIQETQYF.

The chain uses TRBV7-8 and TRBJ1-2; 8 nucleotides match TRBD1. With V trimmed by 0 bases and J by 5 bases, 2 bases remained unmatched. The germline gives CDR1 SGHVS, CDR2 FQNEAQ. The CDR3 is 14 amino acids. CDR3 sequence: CASSLADRDYGYTF. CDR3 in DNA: TGTGCCAGCAGCTTAGCGGACAGGGATTATGGCTACACCTTC.

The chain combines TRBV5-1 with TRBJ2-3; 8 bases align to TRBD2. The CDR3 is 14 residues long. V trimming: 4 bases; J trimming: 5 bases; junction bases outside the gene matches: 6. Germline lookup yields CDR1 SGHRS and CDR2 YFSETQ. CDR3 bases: TGCGCCAGCAGCGGGGCGGGGGGCATAGATACGCAGTATTTT. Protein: CASSGAGGIDTQYF.

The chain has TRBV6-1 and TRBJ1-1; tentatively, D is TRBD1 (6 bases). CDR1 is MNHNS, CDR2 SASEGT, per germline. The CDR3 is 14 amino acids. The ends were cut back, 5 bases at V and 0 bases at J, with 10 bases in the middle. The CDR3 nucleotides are TGTGCCAGCAGTTTCGAGGGGGTGAACACTGAAGCTTTCTTT. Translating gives CASSFEGVNTEAFF.

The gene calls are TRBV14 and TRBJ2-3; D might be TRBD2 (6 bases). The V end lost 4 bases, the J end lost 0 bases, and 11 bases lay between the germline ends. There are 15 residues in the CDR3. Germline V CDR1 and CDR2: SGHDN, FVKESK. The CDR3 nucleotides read TGTGCCAGCAGCCGCGGGGCAGGGAGCACAGATACGCAGTATTTT. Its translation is CASSRGAGSTDTQYF.

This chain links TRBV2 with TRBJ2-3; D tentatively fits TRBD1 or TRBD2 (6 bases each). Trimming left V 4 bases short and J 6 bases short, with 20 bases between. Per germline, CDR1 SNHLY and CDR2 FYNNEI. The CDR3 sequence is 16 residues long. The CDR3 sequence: CASSGGEGGLWDTQYF. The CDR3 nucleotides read TGTGCCAGCAGTGGAGGAGAGGGGGGACTGTGGGATACGCAGTATTTT.

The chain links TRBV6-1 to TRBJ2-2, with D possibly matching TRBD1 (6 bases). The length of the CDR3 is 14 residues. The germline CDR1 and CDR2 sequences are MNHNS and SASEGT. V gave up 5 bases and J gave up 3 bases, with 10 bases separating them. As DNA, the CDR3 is TGTGCCAGCAGTCTACAGGGTTACACCGGGGAGCTGTTTTTT. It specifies CASSLQGYTGELFF.

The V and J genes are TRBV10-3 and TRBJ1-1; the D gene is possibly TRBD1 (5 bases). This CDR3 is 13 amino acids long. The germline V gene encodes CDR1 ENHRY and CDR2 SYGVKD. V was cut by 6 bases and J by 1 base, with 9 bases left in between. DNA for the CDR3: TGTGCCATCAGCGGGGGGGGGAACACTGAAGCTTTCTTT. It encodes CAISGGGNTEAFF.

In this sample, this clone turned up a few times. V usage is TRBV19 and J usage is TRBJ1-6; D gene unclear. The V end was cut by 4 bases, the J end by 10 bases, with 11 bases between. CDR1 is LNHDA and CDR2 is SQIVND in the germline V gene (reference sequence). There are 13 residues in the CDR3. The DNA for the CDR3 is TGTGCCAGTAGTACTCCAGGAGACTCACCCCTCCACTTT. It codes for CASSTPGDSPLHF.